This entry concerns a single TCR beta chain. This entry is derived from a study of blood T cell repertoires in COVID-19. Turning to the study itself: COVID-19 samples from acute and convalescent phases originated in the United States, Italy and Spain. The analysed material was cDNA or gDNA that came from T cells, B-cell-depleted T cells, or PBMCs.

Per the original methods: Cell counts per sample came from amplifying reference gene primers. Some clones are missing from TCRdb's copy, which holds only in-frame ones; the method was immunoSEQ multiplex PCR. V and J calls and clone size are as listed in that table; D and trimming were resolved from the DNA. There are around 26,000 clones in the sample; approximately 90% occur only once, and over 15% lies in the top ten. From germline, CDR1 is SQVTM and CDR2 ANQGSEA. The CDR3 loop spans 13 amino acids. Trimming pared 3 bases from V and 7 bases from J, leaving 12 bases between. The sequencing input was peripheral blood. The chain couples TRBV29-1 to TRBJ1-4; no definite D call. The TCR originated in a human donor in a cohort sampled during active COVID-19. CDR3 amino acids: CSVDGTGGEKLFF. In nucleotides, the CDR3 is TGCAGCGTTGATGGCACGGGAGGTGAAAAACTGTTTTTT.